The source of this T cell receptor (beta chain) is a study of OX40 agonist ivuxolimab in advanced cancers. Study observations and caveats: Some nonresponders also had low normalized T-cell clonal expansion.

Comments on this clone: Its antigen is unknown.

The method was immunoSEQ multiplex PCR; TCRdb's version includes in-frame clones alone and lacks a portion of them. The data contain tens of thousands of clones, around 90% of them singletons. The CDR3 covers 17 residues. The ends were cut back, 1 base at V and 7 bases at J, with 20 bases in the middle. The germline CDR1 and CDR2 sequences are SEHNR and FQNEAQ (reference sequence). The TCR originated in an adult with an advanced solid tumor such as melanoma, head and neck, liver or kidney cancer. The input for sequencing was CD4+ or CD8+ T cells sorted from blood, taken in a trial of the OX40 agonist ivuxolimab. V is TRBV7-9 and J is TRBJ1-3; D is undetermined. The CDR3 DNA follows: TGTGCCAGCAGCTTAGAATGGGCCAGAGACTACGCTAACACCATATATTTT. Protein sequence: CASSLEWARDYANTIYF.